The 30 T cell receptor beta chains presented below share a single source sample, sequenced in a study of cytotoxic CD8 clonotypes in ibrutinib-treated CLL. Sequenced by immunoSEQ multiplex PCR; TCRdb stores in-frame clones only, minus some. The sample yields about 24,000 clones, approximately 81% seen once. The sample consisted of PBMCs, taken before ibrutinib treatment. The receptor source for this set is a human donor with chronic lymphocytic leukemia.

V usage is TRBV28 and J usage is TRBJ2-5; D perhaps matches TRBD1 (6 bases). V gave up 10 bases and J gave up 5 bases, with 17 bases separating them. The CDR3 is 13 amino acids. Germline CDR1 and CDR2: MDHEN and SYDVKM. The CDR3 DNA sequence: TGTGCCACCAAAAAAGGGGGACGGGAGACCCAGTACTTC. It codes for CATKKGGRETQYF.

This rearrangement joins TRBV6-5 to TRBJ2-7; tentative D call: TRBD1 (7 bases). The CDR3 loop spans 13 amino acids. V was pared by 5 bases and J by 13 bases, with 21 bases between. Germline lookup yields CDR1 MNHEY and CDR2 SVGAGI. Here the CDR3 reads CASSKRETGSPYF. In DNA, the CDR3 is TGTGCCAGCAGTAAACGGGAGACAGGGAGCCCTTACTTC.

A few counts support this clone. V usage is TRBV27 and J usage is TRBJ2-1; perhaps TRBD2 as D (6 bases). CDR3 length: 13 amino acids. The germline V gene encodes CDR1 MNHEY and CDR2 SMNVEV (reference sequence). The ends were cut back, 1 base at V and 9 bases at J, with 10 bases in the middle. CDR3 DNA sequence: TGTGCCAGCAGTTTATACCTCGGGGGTGAGCAGTTCTTC. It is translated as CASSLYLGGEQFF.

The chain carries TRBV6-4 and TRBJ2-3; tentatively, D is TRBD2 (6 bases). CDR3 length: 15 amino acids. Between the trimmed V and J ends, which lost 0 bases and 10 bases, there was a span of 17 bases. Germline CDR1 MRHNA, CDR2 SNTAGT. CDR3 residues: CASSDSEGSGAAQYF. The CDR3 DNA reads TGTGCCAGCAGTGACTCCGAGGGGTCGGGAGCGGCGCAGTATTTT.

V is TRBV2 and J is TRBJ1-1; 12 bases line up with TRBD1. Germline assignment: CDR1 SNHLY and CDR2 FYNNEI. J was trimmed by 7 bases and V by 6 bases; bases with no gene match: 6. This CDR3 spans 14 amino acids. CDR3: CASRGQGADHEAFF. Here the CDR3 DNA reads TGTGCCAGCAGGGGACAGGGGGCCGACCATGAAGCTTTCTTT. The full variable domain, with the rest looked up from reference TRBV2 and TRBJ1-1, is EPEVTQTPSHQVTQMGQEVILRCVPISNHLYFYWYRQILGQKVEFLVSFYNNEISEKSEIFDDQFSVERPDGSNFTLKIRSTKLEDSAMYFCASRGQGADHEAFFGQGTRLTVV.

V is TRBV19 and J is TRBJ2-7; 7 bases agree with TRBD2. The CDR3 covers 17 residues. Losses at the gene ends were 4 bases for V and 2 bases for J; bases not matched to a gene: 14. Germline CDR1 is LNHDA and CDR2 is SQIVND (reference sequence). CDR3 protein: CASSTKGGRDGTYEQYF. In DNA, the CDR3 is TGTGCCAGTAGTACCAAGGGAGGGCGGGACGGAACCTACGAGCAGTACTTC.

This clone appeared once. The CDR3 DNA is TGTGCCAGCAGCCCTAGGGGACTAGCGGGAGGAGAGACCCAGTACTTC. Encoded protein: CASSPRGLAGGETQYF. The chain couples TRBV7-2 to TRBJ2-5; 15 bases fit TRBD2. Trimming cost V 5 bases and J 4 bases; bases outside gene matches: 5. The CDR3 totals 16 residues. CDR1 and CDR2 from the germline V gene are SGHTA and FQGNSA.

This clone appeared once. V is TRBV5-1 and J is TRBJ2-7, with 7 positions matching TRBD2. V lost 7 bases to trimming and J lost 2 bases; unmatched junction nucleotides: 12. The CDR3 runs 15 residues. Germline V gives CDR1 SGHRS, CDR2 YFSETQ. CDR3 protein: CASRNLLAKPYEQYF. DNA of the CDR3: TGCGCCAGCCGGAACCTACTAGCGAAACCCTACGAGCAGTACTTC.

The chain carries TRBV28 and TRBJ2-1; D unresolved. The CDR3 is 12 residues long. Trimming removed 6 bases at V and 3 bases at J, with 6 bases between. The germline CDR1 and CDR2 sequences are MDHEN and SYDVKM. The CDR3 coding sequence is TGTGCCAGCAGATTACGCTACAATGAGCAGTTCTTC. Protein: CASRLRYNEQFF. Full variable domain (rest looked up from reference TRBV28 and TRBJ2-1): DVKVTQSSRYLVKRTGEKVFLECVQDMDHENMFWYRQDPGLGLRLIYFSYDVKMKEKGDIPEGYSVSREKKERFSLILESASTNQTSMYLCASRLRYNEQFFGPGTRLTVL.

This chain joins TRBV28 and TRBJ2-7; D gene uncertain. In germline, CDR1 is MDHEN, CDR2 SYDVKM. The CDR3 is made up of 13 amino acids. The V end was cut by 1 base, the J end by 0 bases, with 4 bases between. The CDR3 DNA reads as TGTGCCAGCAGTTTATTCGGCTCCTACGAGCAGTACTTC. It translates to CASSLFGSYEQYF.

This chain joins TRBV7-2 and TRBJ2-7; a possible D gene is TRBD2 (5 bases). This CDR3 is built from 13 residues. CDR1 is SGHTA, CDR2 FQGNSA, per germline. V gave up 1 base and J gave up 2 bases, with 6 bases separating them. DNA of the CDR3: TGTGCCAGCAGCTTAGGAGGGCCCTACGAGCAGTACTTC. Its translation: CASSLGGPYEQYF. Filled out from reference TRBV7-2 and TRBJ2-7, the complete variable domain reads GAGVSQSPSNKVTEKGKDVELRCDPISGHTALYWYRQSLGQGLEFLIYFQGNSAPDKSGLPSDRFSAERTGGSVSTLTIQRTQQEDSAVYLCASSLGGPYEQYFGPGTRLTVT.

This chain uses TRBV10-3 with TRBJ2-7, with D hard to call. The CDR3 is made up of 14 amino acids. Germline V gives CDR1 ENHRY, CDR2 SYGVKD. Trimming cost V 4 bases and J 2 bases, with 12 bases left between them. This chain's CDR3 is CAISAAEYTYEQYF. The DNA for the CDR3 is TGTGCCATCAGTGCGGCGGAATACACCTACGAGCAGTACTTC.

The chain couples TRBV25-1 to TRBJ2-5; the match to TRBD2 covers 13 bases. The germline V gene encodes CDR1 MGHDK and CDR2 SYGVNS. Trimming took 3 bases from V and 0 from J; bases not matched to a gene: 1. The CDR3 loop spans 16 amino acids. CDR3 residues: CASSEGLAGYQETQYF. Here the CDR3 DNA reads TGTGCCAGCAGTGAGGGACTAGCGGGGTACCAAGAGACCCAGTACTTC. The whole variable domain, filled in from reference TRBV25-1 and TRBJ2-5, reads EADIYQTPRYLVIGTGKKITLECSQTMGHDKMYWYQQDPGMELHLIHYSYGVNSTEKGDLSSESTVSRIRTEHFPLTLESARPSHTSQYLCASSEGLAGYQETQYFGPGTRLLVL.

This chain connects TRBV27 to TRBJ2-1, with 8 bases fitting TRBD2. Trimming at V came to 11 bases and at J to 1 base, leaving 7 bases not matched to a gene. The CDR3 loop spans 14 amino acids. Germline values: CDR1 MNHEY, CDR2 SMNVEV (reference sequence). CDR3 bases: TGTGCCGGGCGAGGACTAGCTTCCTACAATGAGCAGTTCTTC. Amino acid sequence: CAGRGLASYNEQFF.

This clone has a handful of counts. In nucleotides, the CDR3 is TGTGCCAGCAGCCCGCGGAAGACAGGCCTCAGACCTAATGAGCAGTTCTTC. Amino acids: CASSPRKTGLRPNEQFF. The chain has TRBV7-2 and TRBJ2-1; perhaps TRBD1 as D (6 bases). V gave up 5 bases and J gave up 7 bases, with 24 bases separating them. The germline gives CDR1 SGHTA, CDR2 FQGNSA. There are 17 residues in the CDR3.

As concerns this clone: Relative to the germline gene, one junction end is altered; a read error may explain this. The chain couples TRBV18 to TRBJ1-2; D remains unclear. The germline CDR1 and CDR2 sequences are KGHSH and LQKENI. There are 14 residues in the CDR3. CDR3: CASSSGERYYGYTF. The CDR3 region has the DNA TGTGCCAGCTCATCCGGAGAGAGGTACTACGGCTACACCTTC.

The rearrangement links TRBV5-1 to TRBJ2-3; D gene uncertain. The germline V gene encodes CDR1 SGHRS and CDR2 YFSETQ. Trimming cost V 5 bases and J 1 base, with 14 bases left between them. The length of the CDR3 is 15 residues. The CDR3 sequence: CASSFGPGGTDTQYF. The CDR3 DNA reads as TGCGCCAGCAGTTTTGGCCCGGGCGGCACAGATACGCAGTATTTT.

DNA for the CDR3: TGTGCCAGCAGCCACCGGACAGGGACAAATTCACCCCTCCACTTT. Its protein product is CASSHRTGTNSPLHF. The rearrangement joins TRBV14 to TRBJ1-6; 8 nucleotides line up with TRBD1. Germline CDR1 reads SGHDN; CDR2 reads FVKESK. Germline trimming cut 3 bases from V and 7 bases from J; bases unmatched to any gene: 5. This CDR3 has 15 residues.

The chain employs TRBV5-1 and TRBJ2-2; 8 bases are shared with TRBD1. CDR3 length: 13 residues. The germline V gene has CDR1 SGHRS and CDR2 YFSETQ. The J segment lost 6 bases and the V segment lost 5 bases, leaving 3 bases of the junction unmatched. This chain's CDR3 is CASRGQDAGELFF. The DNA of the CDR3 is TGCGCCAGCAGGGGACAGGACGCCGGGGAGCTGTTTTTT.

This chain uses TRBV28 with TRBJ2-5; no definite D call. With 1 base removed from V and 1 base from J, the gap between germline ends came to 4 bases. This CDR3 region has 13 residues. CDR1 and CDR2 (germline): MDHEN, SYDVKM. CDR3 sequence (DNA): TGTGCCAGCAGTTTATACAGCCAAGAGACCCAGTACTTC. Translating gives CASSLYSQETQYF.

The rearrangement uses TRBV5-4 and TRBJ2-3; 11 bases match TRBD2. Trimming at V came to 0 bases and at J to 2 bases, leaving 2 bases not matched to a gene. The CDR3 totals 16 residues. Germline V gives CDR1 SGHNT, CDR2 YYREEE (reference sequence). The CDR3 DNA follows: TGTGCCAGCAGCTTGGGACTAGCGGGATTCACAGATACGCAGTATTTT. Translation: CASSLGLAGFTDTQYF.

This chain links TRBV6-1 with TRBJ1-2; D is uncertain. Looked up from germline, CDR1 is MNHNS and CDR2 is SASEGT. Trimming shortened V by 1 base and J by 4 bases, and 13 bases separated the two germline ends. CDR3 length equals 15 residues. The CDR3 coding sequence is TGTGCCAGCAGTGAAGGAGGGTGGAGTGGCTATGGCTACACCTTC. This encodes CASSEGGWSGYGYTF.

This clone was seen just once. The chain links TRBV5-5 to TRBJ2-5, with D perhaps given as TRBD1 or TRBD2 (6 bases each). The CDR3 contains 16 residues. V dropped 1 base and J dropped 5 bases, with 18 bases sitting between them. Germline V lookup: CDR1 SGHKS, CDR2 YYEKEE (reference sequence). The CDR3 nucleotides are TGTGCCAGCAGCTTGAATCTAGCGCAGGGGATCGAGACCCAGTACTTC. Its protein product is CASSLNLAQGIETQYF.

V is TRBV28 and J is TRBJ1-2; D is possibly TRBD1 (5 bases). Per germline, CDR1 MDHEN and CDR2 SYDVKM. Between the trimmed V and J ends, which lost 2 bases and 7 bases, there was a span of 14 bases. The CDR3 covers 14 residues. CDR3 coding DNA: TGTGCCAGCAGTTTAACAGGCCTACTTGGTGGCTACACCTTC. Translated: CASSLTGLLGGYTF.

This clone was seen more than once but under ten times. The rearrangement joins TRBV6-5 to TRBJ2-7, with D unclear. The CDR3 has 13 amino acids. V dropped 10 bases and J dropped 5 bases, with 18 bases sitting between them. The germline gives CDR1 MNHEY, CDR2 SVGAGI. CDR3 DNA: TGTGCCACCAACGCCCCTGCCAGCGACGAGCAGTACTTC. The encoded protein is CATNAPASDEQYF.

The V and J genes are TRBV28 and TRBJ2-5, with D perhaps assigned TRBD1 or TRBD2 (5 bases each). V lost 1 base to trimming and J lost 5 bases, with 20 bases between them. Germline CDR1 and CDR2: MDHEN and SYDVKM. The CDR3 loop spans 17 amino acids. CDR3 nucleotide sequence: TGTGCCAGCAGTTTATCCACCTTGGGGCTAGCTTGGGAGACCCAGTACTTC. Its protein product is CASSLSTLGLAWETQYF.

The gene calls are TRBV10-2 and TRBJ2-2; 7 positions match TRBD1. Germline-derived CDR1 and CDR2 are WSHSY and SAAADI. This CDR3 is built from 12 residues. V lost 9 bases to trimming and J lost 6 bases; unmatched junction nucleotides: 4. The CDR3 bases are TGCGCCAGTAGACAGGGTCCCGGGGAGCTGTTTTTT. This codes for CASRQGPGELFF.

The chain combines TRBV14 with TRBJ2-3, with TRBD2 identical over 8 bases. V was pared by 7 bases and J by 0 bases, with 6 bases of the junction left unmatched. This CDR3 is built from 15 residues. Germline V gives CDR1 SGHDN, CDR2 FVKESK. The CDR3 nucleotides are TGTGCCAGCACGACCGGGACTAGAAGCACAGATACGCAGTATTTT. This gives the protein CASTTGTRSTDTQYF.

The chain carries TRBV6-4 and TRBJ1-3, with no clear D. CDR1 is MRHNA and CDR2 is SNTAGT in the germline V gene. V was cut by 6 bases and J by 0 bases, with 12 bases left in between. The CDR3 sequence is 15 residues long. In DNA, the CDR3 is TGTGCCAGCAGAGACACGGCCATCTCTGGAAACACCATATATTTT. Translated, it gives CASRDTAISGNTIYF.

The CDR3 here is CASSLEGGGSYEQYF. The CDR3 nucleotides read TGTGCCAGCAGCTTAGAAGGGGGCGGCTCCTACGAGCAGTACTTC. The chain uses TRBV7-8 and TRBJ2-7; 7 positions agree with TRBD1. The CDR3 consists of 15 residues. Germline-derived CDR1 and CDR2 are SGHVS and FQNEAQ. J gave up 0 bases and V 1 base, and 3 bases lay outside the gene matches.